This entry features one TCR beta chain sequence. Its antigen is unknown. The time point denotes: week 3, after first cycle of checkpoint inhibitor. Patients with prior systemic cancer treatment, concomitant immunosuppressants, or other active malignancies were excluded. These data originate in a study of blood T cell dynamics during melanoma immunotherapy. The repertoire was sequenced with immunoSEQ multiplex PCR; TCRdb's copy has only in-frame clones and lacks some. The data contain approximately 20,000 clones, 70% to 90% of them singletons. Germline lookup yields CDR1 MDHEN and CDR2 SYDVKM. The trim removed 8 bases at V and 4 bases at J, leaving 7 bases unmatched. CDR3 size: 14 residues. General study results and limits: At W3, later disease-control patients showed bifurcated PBMC repertoire changes, unlike progressors.

This sample comprised blood, obtained from a patient treated with checkpoint blockade. The chain joins TRBV28 to TRBJ2-7, with 11 bases matching TRBD2. This clonotype was obtained from a human donor with melanoma. The CDR3, as DNA: TGTGCCAGCCTTACCGGGACTAGCGGTTACGAGCAGTACTTC. Its translation: CASLTGTSGYEQYF.